Listed below are T cell receptor beta chains from one sample, sequenced in a study of T-cell reconstitution after alpha-beta-depleted transplantation in children. TCRdb fed the PCR reads into MiXCR, producing one record per CDR3 protein. Of a few hundred thousand distinct CDR3 sequences in the sample, about 14% are singletons; the top ten hold 4.3%. The sequencing here drew on PBMCs, taken from the stem cell graft. These TCRs come from a human donor who donated a stem cell graft to a child with Fanconi anemia. CDR3s include the opening cysteine and the closing phenylalanine or tryptophan.

V gene	J gene	CDR3 protein
TRBV28	TRBJ1-1	CASVVGNTEAFF
TRBV3-1	TRBJ2-7	CASFGTRRIEQYF
TRBV5-1	TRBJ1-6	CASSWEGISNSPLHF
TRBV12-3/TRBV12-4	TRBJ2-3	CASRSFEGGTDTQYF
TRBV7-6	TRBJ1-3	CASSPDQGRGNTIYF
TRBV27	TRBJ1-6	CASSLDGSLSPLHF
TRBV7-2	TRBJ2-1	CASSEQGAGTHNEQFF
TRBV4-2	TRBJ1-6	CASSHYHYEDSPLHF
TRBV5-1	TRBJ2-3	CASSLWIADTQYF
TRBV15	TRBJ1-2	CATSILAHQGYTF
TRBV5-1	TRBJ2-4	CASSLNGGDIQYF
TRBV5-5	TRBJ2-1	CASSFGPTNEQFF
TRBV28	TRBJ2-5	CASSLNSEETQYF
TRBV28	TRBJ1-3	CASSPVRERNTIYF
TRBV5-6	TRBJ1-1	CASSSFTEAFF
TRBV18	TRBJ1-5	CASSPGTGQPQHF
TRBV20-1	TRBJ2-1	CSARDVTSGGAKQFF
TRBV27	TRBJ2-1	CASRILQGFNNEQFF
TRBV7-9	TRBJ2-6	CASSPFGFSGANVLTF
TRBV6-1	TRBJ2-3	CATAGRSTDTQYF
TRBV6-1	TRBJ1-1	CASTPPGTTGEAFF
TRBV25-1	TRBJ1-3	CASTGQGNSGNTIYF
TRBV29-1	TRBJ2-2	CSVLSPTGDGTGELFF
TRBV29-1	TRBJ2-3	CSVEIPGSTDTQYF
TRBV5-1	TRBJ2-2	CASSFRNTGELFF
TRBV5-1	TRBJ2-7	CASSPDSATPKYF
TRBV29-1	TRBJ1-4	CSVRGATNEKLFF
TRBV6-5	TRBJ2-7	CAVTGTSAYEQYF
TRBV20-1	TRBJ2-7	CSASVPRQGRGEQYF
TRBV4-3	TRBJ1-3	CASSQDRVPGAGNTIYF
TRBV5-1	TRBJ2-1	CASSLVESGGNDEQFF
TRBV20-1	TRBJ2-5	CSATDRASQETQYF
TRBV4-1	TRBJ2-2	CASSNTGGSANTGELFF
TRBV7-9	TRBJ2-2	CASSLVPQTGELFF
TRBV29-1	TRBJ1-1	CSIGGDTEAFF
TRBV15	TRBJ2-5	CATSLRLAREETQYF
TRBV24-1	TRBJ2-3	CATSDFGGVTDTQYF
TRBV12-3/TRBV12-4	TRBJ2-1	CASRPLRDYGEQFF
TRBV5-1	TRBJ2-3	CASSLRTSGSAADTQYF
TRBV18	TRBJ1-5	CASSPLGDSNQPQHF
TRBV6-2/TRBV6-3	TRBJ2-1	CASSTGGKEQFF
TRBV10-3	TRBJ1-5	CAISESNRGDQPQHF
TRBV24-1	TRBJ2-2	CATGRGQNTGELFF
TRBV15	TRBJ2-2	CATSRDRGNTGELFF
TRBV27	TRBJ2-7	CASSWGPGNEQYF
TRBV12-5	TRBJ1-2	CASGLLRTELRF
TRBV7-8	TRBJ2-5	CASSLDRGLRETQYF
TRBV10-3	TRBJ1-2	CAIRLTGGENGYTF
TRBV20-1	TRBJ1-5	CSARESRGNQPQHF
TRBV20-1	TRBJ2-1	CSARDPTSGHNEQFF
TRBV11-2	TRBJ2-7	CASSFRDEQYF
TRBV20-1	TRBJ2-3	CSANPSGPTDTQYF
TRBV11-1	TRBJ2-3	CASSFVPGQGITDTQYF